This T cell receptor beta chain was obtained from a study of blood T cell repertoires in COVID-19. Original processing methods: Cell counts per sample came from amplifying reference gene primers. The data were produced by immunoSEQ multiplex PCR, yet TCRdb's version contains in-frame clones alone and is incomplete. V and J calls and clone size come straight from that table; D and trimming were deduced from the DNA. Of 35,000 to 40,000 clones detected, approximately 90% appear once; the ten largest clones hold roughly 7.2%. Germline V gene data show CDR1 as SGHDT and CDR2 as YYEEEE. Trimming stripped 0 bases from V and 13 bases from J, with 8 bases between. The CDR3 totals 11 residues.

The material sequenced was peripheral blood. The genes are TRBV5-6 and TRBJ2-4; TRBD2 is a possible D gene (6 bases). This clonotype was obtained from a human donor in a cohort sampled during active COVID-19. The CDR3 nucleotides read TGTGCCAGCAGCTTGGCGGGGGAGCAGTACTTC. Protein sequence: CASSLAGEQYF.